This T cell receptor (beta chain) was sequenced during a study of blood T cell repertoires in COVID-19. Study overall: Acute and convalescent COVID-19 samples came from the United States, Italy and Spain. Nucleic acid was either cDNA or gDNA, and it came from T cells, B-cell-depleted T cells, or PBMCs.

Per the study methods: Cell counts per sample came from amplifying reference gene primers. The data were produced by immunoSEQ multiplex PCR, yet TCRdb's version contains in-frame clones alone and is incomplete. V and J calls and clone size follow that table, whereas D and trimming were derived from the DNA. Of 300,000 to 350,000 clones in the sample, 80% to 95% were seen once. Per the germline V gene, CDR1 is SGHRS and CDR2 is YFSETQ. The length of the CDR3 is 15 residues. After removal of 0 bases from V and 8 bases from J, the junction contained 11 bases not matched to a gene. The sample taken for sequencing was peripheral blood. J is TRBJ2-7 and V is TRBV5-1; 7 nucleotides line up with TRBD1. The clonotype was recovered from a woman in her twenties or thirties with COVID-19, enrolled during active disease. CDR3 coding DNA: TGCGCCAGCAGCTTGGCCCCGGACAGGATTCTCAAGCAGTACTTC. Its protein product is CASSLAPDRILKQYF.